This is a list of T cell receptor beta chains from one sample in a study of human T cells and chemical hapten exposure. TCRdb recomputed calls from the RACE reads with MiXCR, one row per CDR3 protein. The repertoire includes 350,000 to 400,000 distinct CDR3 sequences, approximately 5% of them detected once, and roughly 2.6% sits in the top ten. Sequencing used whole blood, obtained in connection with sensitization to the hapten diphenylcyclopropenone (DPC). These receptors all stem from a woman between 50 and 59 years old with alopecia areata. Some clones in this sample may be carry-over from other donors' samples. The CDR3 runs from the conserved cysteine through the conserved F or W. D genes are given only for firm matches. Some rows mark clone size as missing; the rest say once, few, many or name a class of expanded clone.

J gene	D gene	clone size	V gene	CDR3 protein	CDR3 DNA
TRBJ1-1	-	few	TRBV7-9	CASSFFVGVNTEAFF	TGTGCCAGCAGCTTTTTCGTCGGGGTGAACACTGAAGCTTTCTTT
TRBJ2-1	TRBD2	-	TRBV29-1	CSVESGRESYNEQFF	TGCAGCGTTGAAAGCGGGAGAGAGTCCTACAATGAGCAGTTCTTC
TRBJ2-7	-	many	TRBV27	CASSLPRPRYEQYF	TGTGCCAGCAGTTTGCCTCGGCCTCGGTACGAGCAGTACTTC
TRBJ2-1	TRBD2	few	TRBV11-2	CASSLGGGVINEQFF	TGTGCCAGCAGCTTAGGGGGAGGGGTCATCAATGAGCAGTTCTTC
TRBJ2-6	-	many	TRBV19	CASSPGPGANVLTF	TGTGCCAGTAGCCCCGGGCCCGGGGCCAACGTCCTGACTTTC
TRBJ1-3	TRBD1	many	TRBV5-6	CASSHKTGHGNTIYF	TGTGCCAGCAGCCACAAGACAGGGCACGGAAACACCATATATTTT
TRBJ1-1	-	many	TRBV12-3/TRBV12-4	CASSFRLNTEAFF	TGTGCCAGCAGTTTCCGGCTGAACACTGAAGCTTTCTTT
TRBJ2-7	TRBD2	few	TRBV20-1	CSARGGRAYEQYF	TGCAGTGCTAGAGGCGGGAGAGCCTACGAGCAGTACTTC
TRBJ1-1	-	many	TRBV6-5	CASSYGGRGRAFF	TGTGCCAGCAGTTACGGGGGAAGGGGTAGAGCTTTCTTT
TRBJ1-4	-	many	TRBV6-6	CASSLGRANEKLFF	TGTGCCAGCAGCCTGGGGCGTGCTAATGAAAAACTGTTTTTT
TRBJ2-7	TRBD1	few	TRBV30	CAWSSRTGFPEQYF	TGTGCCTGGAGTTCCCGGACAGGGTTCCCCGAGCAGTACTTC
TRBJ1-1	TRBD1	few	TRBV6-6	CASSYKLGGFTEAFF	TGTGCCAGCAGTTACAAATTAGGGGGCTTCACTGAAGCTTTCTTT
TRBJ2-2	TRBD2	-	TRBV27	CASSFLAGGRTGELFF	TGTGCCAGCAGTTTCCTAGCGGGAGGGCGAACCGGGGAGCTGTTTTTT
TRBJ2-3	-	many	TRBV20-1	CSATSPSGDRDTQYF	TGCAGTGCAACGTCCCCCAGCGGGGACAGAGATACGCAGTATTTT
TRBJ1-1	-	many	TRBV5-4	CASSLGTSEAFF	TGTGCCAGCAGCCTGGGGACAAGTGAAGCTTTCTTT
TRBJ2-1	-	many	TRBV7-2	CASSPPTQGGYNEQFF	TGTGCCAGCAGCCCGCCCACCCAGGGGGGCTACAATGAGCAGTTCTTC
TRBJ2-5	-	-	TRBV14	CASSSTGAPRYF	TGTGCCAGCAGCTCGACGGGGGCCCCGAGGTACTTC
TRBJ2-3	-	many	TRBV11-2	CASSSPRATDTQYF	TGTGCCAGCAGCTCCCCGCGGGCCACAGATACGCAGTATTTT
TRBJ1-1	-	-	TRBV7-9	CASTSPSGRTEAFF	TGTGCCAGCACCTCTCCCTCAGGGAGGACTGAAGCTTTCTTT
TRBJ2-6	TRBD1	-	TRBV12-3/TRBV12-4	CASSLKGAVAGANVLTF	TGTGCCAGCAGTTTAAAGGGGGCAGTCGCTGGGGCCAACGTCCTGACTTTC
TRBJ2-3	TRBD2	many	TRBV7-9	CASSLHGTTTDTQYF	TGTGCCAGCAGCTTACATGGGACTACCACAGATACGCAGTATTTT
TRBJ2-3	-	-	TRBV9	CGSSVSRDFLYF	TGTGGCAGCAGCGTGTCCCGGGACTTTTTGTATTTT
TRBJ2-1	-	-	TRBV6-6	CASSYTSPDEQFF	TGTGCCAGCAGTTACACTAGTCCCGATGAGCAGTTCTTC
TRBJ2-3	TRBD2	many	TRBV12-3/TRBV12-4	CASSFRLAGDTQYF	TGTGCCAGCAGTTTTAGGCTAGCGGGAGATACGCAGTATTTT
TRBJ2-7	-	-	TRBV27	CASSLSYRQATYEQYF	TGTGCCAGCAGTTTATCGTATCGGCAGGCGACCTACGAGCAGTACTTC
TRBJ1-5	-	-	TRBV4-1	CASSQGDRSGQPQHF	TGCGCCAGCAGCCAGGGGGACCGGTCAGGCCAGCCCCAGCATTTT
TRBJ2-5	TRBD2	many	TRBV7-2	CASSLAGGGVKTQYF	TGTGCCAGCAGCTTAGCCGGTGGGGGGGTAAAGACCCAGTACTTC
TRBJ2-3	TRBD1	few	TRBV6-2/TRBV6-3	CASSYRTGVTDTQYF	TGTGCCAGCAGTTACCGGACAGGAGTGACAGATACGCAGTATTTT
TRBJ2-7	TRBD1	-	TRBV28	CAAQPGQTYEQYF	TGTGCCGCCCAGCCGGGACAGACCTACGAGCAGTACTTC
TRBJ2-3	-	many	TRBV14	CASSPQGGSSTDTQYF	TGTGCCAGCAGCCCCCAGGGCGGGTCTAGCACAGATACGCAGTATTTT
TRBJ1-1	-	many	TRBV18	CASSPPNGLMNTEAFF	TGTGCCAGCTCACCACCGAATGGACTTATGAACACTGAAGCTTTCTTT
TRBJ2-5	-	many	TRBV5-1	CASRANQETQYF	TGCGCCAGCAGGGCAAACCAAGAGACCCAGTACTTC
TRBJ1-6	TRBD1	-	TRBV5-4	CASSLRTGGDSPLHF	TGTGCCAGCAGCTTGCGGACAGGGGGCGATTCACCCCTCCACTTT
TRBJ2-7	-	many	TRBV29-1	CSVRGELAYEQYF	TGCAGCGTCAGAGGGGAGCTTGCCTACGAGCAGTACTTC